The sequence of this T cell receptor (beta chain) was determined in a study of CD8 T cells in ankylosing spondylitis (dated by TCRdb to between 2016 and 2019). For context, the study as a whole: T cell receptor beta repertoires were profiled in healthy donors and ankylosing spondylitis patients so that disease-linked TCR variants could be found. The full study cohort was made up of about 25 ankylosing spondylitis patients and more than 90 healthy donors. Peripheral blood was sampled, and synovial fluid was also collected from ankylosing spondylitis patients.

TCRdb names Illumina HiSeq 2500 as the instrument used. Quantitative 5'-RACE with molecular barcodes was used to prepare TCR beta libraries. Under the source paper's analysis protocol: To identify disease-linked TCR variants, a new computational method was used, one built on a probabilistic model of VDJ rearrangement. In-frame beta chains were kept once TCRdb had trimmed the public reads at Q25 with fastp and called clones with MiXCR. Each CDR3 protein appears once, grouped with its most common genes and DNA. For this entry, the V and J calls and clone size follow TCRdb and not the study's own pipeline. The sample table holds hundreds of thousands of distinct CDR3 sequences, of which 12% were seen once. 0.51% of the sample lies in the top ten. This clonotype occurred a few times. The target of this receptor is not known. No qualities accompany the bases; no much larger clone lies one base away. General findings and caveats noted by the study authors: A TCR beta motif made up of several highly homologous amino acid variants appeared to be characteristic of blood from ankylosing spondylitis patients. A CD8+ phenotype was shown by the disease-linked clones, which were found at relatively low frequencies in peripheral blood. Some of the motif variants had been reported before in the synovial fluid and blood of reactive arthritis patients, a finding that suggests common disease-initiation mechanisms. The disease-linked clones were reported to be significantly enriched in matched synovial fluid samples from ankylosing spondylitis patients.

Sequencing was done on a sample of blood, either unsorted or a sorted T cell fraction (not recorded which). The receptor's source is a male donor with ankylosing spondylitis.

The sequenced DNA is TGCAGTGCTAGGGAACAGGGCACTGGGGCCAACGTCCTGACTTTC. Translated, this is CSAREQGTGANVLTF. The chain is made from TRBV20-1 and TRBJ2-6; matching of 6 bases hints at TRBD1 as the D gene. V loses 3 bases, J loses 2 bases, and the germline ends lie 11 bases apart. The CDR3 starts with the cysteine, ends with the phenylalanine, and has 15 residues. Only the CDR3 DNA stays, 45 bases, in frame from base 1. Via the germline V gene (reference sequence), CDR1 is DFQATT and CDR2 SNEGSKA.